One T cell receptor (beta chain) is described in this entry. Its antigen remains unknown. The sample belongs to a study of blood T cells in healthy people across ages. Findings of the study overall: A roughly linear fall in TCR beta diversity per million T cells was seen with increasing age.

The CDR3 runs to 13 residues. V was pared by 3 bases and J by 6 bases, with 4 bases of the junction left unmatched. Per germline, CDR1 LGHNA and CDR2 YNFKEQ. A sample-barcoded 5' primer and a J-beta primer mix were used in a second PCR of roughly 7 to 11 cycles. There were at least 3 million CDR3-containing paired-end reads obtained from each sample. MiXCR, run by TCRdb on the 5' RACE reads, gives a single entry per CDR3 protein. The sample lists hundreds of thousands of distinct CDR3 sequences, roughly 60% occurring once. Sequencing was performed on blood. The chain joins TRBV4-2 to TRBJ1-2, with 7 bases aligning to TRBD1. This receptor was taken from a man aged 25 to 40 in good health. CDR3 sequence (DNA): TGTGCCAGCAGCCAGGGGGGACAGAATGGCTACACCTTC. It codes for CASSQGGQNGYTF.